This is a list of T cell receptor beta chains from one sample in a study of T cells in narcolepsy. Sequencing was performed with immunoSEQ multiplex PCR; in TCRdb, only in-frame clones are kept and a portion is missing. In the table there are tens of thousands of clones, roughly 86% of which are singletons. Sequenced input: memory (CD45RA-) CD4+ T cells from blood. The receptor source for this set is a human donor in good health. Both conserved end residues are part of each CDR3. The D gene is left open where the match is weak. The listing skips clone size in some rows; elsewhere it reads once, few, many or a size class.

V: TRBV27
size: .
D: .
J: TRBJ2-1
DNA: TGTGCCAGCAGTTTTGGCAGCGATCGGAATGAGCAGTTCTTC
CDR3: CASSFGSDRNEQFF

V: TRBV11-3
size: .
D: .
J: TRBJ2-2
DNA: TGTGCCAGCAGCTTAGCAGGCGGGGAGCTGTTTTTT
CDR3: CASSLAGGELFF

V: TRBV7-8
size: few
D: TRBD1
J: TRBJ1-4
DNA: TGTGCCAGCAGCTTGACCGACGGACAGGGTGTCGCTGAAAAACTGTTTTTT
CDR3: CASSLTDGQGVAEKLFF

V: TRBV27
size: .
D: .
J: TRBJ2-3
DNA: TGTGCCAGCAGTGTCCGGGACAACCCTCGGAGGCAGTATTTT
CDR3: CASSVRDNPRRQYF

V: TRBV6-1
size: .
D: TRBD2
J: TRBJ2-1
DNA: TGTGCCAGCAGGGGAGCGGGAAACAATGAGCAGTTCTTC
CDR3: CASRGAGNNEQFF

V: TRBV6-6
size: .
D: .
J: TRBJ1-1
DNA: TGTGCCAGCAGTTACCCGCAGAACACTGAAGCTTTCTTT
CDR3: CASSYPQNTEAFF

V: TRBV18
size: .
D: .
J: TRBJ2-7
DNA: TGTGCCAGCTCACCGAGTTCAACTCCGAATTTCTACGAGCAGTACTTC
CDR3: CASSPSSTPNFYEQYF

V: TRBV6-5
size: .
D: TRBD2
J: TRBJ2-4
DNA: TGTGCCTCGGGGGGACTAGCGGGAGGCCGGGGCATTCAGTACTTC
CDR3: CASGGLAGGRGIQYF

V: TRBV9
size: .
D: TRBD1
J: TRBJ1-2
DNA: TGTGCCAGCAGTCCTACAGGGGCGATTGGCTACACCTTC
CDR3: CASSPTGAIGYTF

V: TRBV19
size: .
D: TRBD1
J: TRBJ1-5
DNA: TGTGCCAGTAGTATACAGGGGGCGGCCCGCAATCAGCCCCAGCATTTT
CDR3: CASSIQGAARNQPQHF

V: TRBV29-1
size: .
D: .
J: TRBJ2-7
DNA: TGCAGCGCCGGGCTTACGGCCTACGAGCAGTACTTC
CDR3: CSAGLTAYEQYF

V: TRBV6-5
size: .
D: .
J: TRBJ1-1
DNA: TGTGCCGTCAAAGCGGGCTACACTGAAGCTTTCTTT
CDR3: CAVKAGYTEAFF